These 27 T cell receptor beta chains came from one sample sequenced in a study of radiation and T cells in renal cell carcinoma. The method was immunoSEQ multiplex PCR; TCRdb's version includes in-frame clones alone and lacks a portion of them. Of approximately 29,000 clones in the sample, 81% were seen once. The time point denotes: blood 4 weeks post-SBRT, at nephrectomy. Treatment given: 15 Gy SBRT to primary tumor, nephrectomy 4 weeks later. This material consisted of blood, taken from a patient whose treatment included radiotherapy and nephrectomy. These receptors came from a man aged 55 to 70 with renal cell carcinoma.

The chain links TRBV5-1 to TRBJ2-7; D not certain. Trimming took 3 bases from V and 4 from J, leaving 17 bases between them. Germline V lookup: CDR1 SGHRS, CDR2 YFSETQ. This CDR3 comprises 15 residues. The CDR3 reads CASSSRLPGQYEQYF. The CDR3 coding sequence is TGCGCCAGCAGCTCAAGGCTCCCCGGCCAATACGAGCAGTACTTC.

The V call is TRBV5-4, the J call TRBJ1-4; no reliable D call. Germline CDR1 is SGHNT and CDR2 is YYREEE (reference sequence). The CDR3 length is 14 residues. V shed 0 bases and J shed 3 bases, with 6 bases lying between them. CDR3 nucleotide sequence: TGTGCCAGCAGCTTGGGGGGTTCTAATGAAAAACTGTTTTTT. It translates to CASSLGGSNEKLFF. The entire variable domain, with the rest obtained from reference TRBV5-4 and TRBJ1-4, is as follows: ETGVTQSPTHLIKTRGQQVTLRCSSQSGHNTVSWYQQALGQGPQFIFQYYREEENGRGNFPPRFSGLQFPNYSSELNVNALELDDSALYLCASSLGGSNEKLFFGSGTQLSVL.

This rearrangement joins TRBV19 to TRBJ2-4, with 9 bases matching TRBD2. The CDR3 spans 15 residues. CDR1 is LNHDA and CDR2 is SQIVND in the germline V gene (reference sequence). V lost 5 bases to trimming and J lost 0 bases; unmatched junction nucleotides: 2. The DNA for the CDR3 is TGTGCCAGTAGTCGCGGGAGGGTAGCCAAAAACATTCAGTACTTC. Amino acids: CASSRGRVAKNIQYF.

The chain has TRBV2 and TRBJ2-3; the D gene is possibly TRBD2 (5 bases). Trimming pared 8 bases from V and 3 bases from J, leaving 12 bases between. Germline V gives CDR1 SNHLY, CDR2 FYNNEI. The CDR3 has 13 residues. CDR3 nucleotides: TGTGCCAGCGTCCTAGCCTCGACAGATACGCAGTATTTT. Translated: CASVLASTDTQYF. The complete variable domain, with remaining parts taken from reference TRBV2 and TRBJ2-3, reads EPEVTQTPSHQVTQMGQEVILRCVPISNHLYFYWYRQILGQKVEFLVSFYNNEISEKSEIFDDQFSVERPDGSNFTLKIRSTKLEDSAMYFCASVLASTDTQYFGPGTRLTVL.

The chain joins TRBV7-2 to TRBJ2-7; no clear D. This CDR3 is built from 12 residues. Between the trimmed V and J ends, which lost 7 bases and 7 bases, there was a span of 14 bases. Germline V gene lookup returns CDR1 SGHTA and CDR2 FQGNSA. The CDR3 DNA reads as TGTGCCAGCACCCTTGATGGAACAGAGCAGTACTTC. It encodes CASTLDGTEQYF.

The rearrangement links TRBV18 to TRBJ1-2; TRBD1 might be the D (5 bases). From germline, CDR1 is KGHSH and CDR2 LQKENI. This CDR3 is built from 13 residues. The germline V and J ends were trimmed by 3 bases and 6 bases, with 11 bases remaining between them. This CDR3 reads CASSPERGHGYTF. Here the CDR3 DNA reads TGTGCCAGCTCACCCGAGAGGGGCCATGGCTACACCTTC.

This chain connects TRBV14 to TRBJ2-5; D is unclear. CDR1 and CDR2 (germline): SGHDN, FVKESK. Between the trimmed V and J ends, which lost 0 bases and 3 bases, there was a span of 14 bases. This CDR3 is 16 amino acids long. CDR3 nucleotides: TGTGCCAGCAGCCAAGATTTAGGCACAGCTAAAGAGACCCAGTACTTC. Translating gives CASSQDLGTAKETQYF.

The genes are TRBV6-1 and TRBJ1-1; D remains unclear. CDR1 is MNHNS, CDR2 SASEGT, per germline. This CDR3 is built from 12 residues. Trimming shortened V by 6 bases and J by 11 bases, and 16 bases separated the two germline ends. CDR3 DNA sequence: TGTGCCAGCAGGCCCCCACCGCAACGGGCTTTCTTT. It codes for CASRPPPQRAFF.

CDR3 sequence reads: CASSLDLDRGTYEQYF. Written as DNA, the CDR3 is TGTGCCAGCAGCTTAGATTTAGACAGGGGTACCTACGAGCAGTACTTC. The gene calls are TRBV11-2 and TRBJ2-7, with 8 bases lining up with TRBD1. The V gene end was trimmed by 0 bases and the J gene end by 2 bases; junction bases not matched to a gene: 6. The CDR3 is made up of 16 amino acids. Looked up from germline, CDR1 is SGHAT and CDR2 is FQNNGV.

The J gene is TRBJ2-2, the V gene TRBV7-9; D perhaps matches TRBD2 (5 bases). This CDR3 has 13 amino acids. In germline, CDR1 is SEHNR, CDR2 FQNEAQ (reference sequence). V lost 3 bases and J 5 bases, leaving 7 bases between the germline ends. CDR3 protein: CASSFGDTGELFF. DNA of the CDR3: TGTGCCAGCAGCTTCGGGGATACCGGGGAGCTGTTTTTT.

V usage is TRBV4-2 and J usage is TRBJ2-3; 8 positions agree with TRBD2. Germline-derived CDR1 and CDR2 are LGHNA and YNFKEQ. J was trimmed by 4 bases and V by 0 bases; bases with no gene match: 6. This CDR3 comprises 16 residues. The CDR3 here is CASSQDPAGVADTQYF. Here the CDR3 DNA reads TGTGCCAGCAGCCAAGACCCAGCGGGAGTAGCAGATACGCAGTATTTT.

The CDR3 sequence is CASSPRPDRGGNEQYF. In DNA form, the CDR3 reads TGCGCCAGCAGCCCCCGCCCCGACAGGGGTGGGAACGAGCAGTACTTC. The rearrangement uses TRBV5-1 and TRBJ2-7; 8 bases are shared with TRBD1. The V gene end was trimmed by 4 bases and the J gene end by 5 bases; junction bases not matched to a gene: 14. The V gene's germline CDR1 is SGHRS and CDR2 YFSETQ. CDR3 length: 16 amino acids. The entire variable domain, with the rest obtained from reference TRBV5-1 and TRBJ2-7, is as follows: KAGVTQTPRYLIKTRGQQVTLSCSPISGHRSVSWYQQTPGQGLQFLFEYFSETQRNKGNFPGRFSGRQFSNSRSEMNVSTLELGDSALYLCASSPRPDRGGNEQYFGPGTRLTVT.

To note about this clone: Within the sample, other DNA sequences also encode this same CDR3. J is TRBJ2-7 and V is TRBV9; 7 positions agree with TRBD1. J was trimmed by 2 bases and V by 1 base; bases with no gene match: 3. The germline V gene encodes CDR1 SGDLS and CDR2 YYNGEE. There are 14 residues in the CDR3. DNA for the CDR3: TGTGCCAGCAGCGTACAGGGGGTCCCCTACGAGCAGTACTTC. This gives the protein CASSVQGVPYEQYF.

The V gene is TRBV6-5, the J gene TRBJ2-7; D could derive from TRBD1 or TRBD2 (6 bases each). The V and J ends lost 0 bases and 4 bases respectively, with 13 bases between them. Germline loops: CDR1 MNHEY, CDR2 SVGAGI. This CDR3 region has 15 residues. CDR3 bases: TGTGCCAGCAGTTACTCCGGGGGCAGGGCTTACGAGCAGTACTTC. This sequence encodes CASSYSGGRAYEQYF.

The rearrangement uses TRBV7-2 and TRBJ2-3; D might be TRBD2 (5 bases). Germline V gene sequence: CDR1 SGHTA, CDR2 FQGNSA. The ends were cut back, 3 bases at V and 5 bases at J, with 9 bases in the middle. This CDR3 is built from 13 residues. This chain's CDR3 is CASSFNEGDTQYF. The CDR3 DNA is TGTGCCAGCAGCTTTAATGAGGGAGATACGCAGTATTTT. The full variable domain, its missing parts supplied by reference TRBV7-2 and TRBJ2-3, is GAGVSQSPSNKVTEKGKDVELRCDPISGHTALYWYRQSLGQGLEFLIYFQGNSAPDKSGLPSDRFSAERTGGSVSTLTIQRTQQEDSAVYLCASSFNEGDTQYFGPGTRLTVL.

The CDR3 DNA reads TGTGCCAGCAGCTTGGTTCAGACGGACCACGAGCAGTACTTC. It specifies CASSLVQTDHEQYF. The chain uses TRBV5-4 and TRBJ2-7; D gene uncertain. V shed 0 bases and J shed 5 bases, with 12 bases lying between them. The CDR3 is made up of 14 amino acids. The V gene's germline CDR1 is SGHNT and CDR2 YYREEE (reference sequence).

The CDR3 region is CASSRDYNNEQFF. Here the CDR3 DNA reads TGTGCCAGCAGTAGGGACTACAACAATGAGCAGTTCTTC. The V call is TRBV6-1, the J call TRBJ2-1; 7 positions agree with TRBD2. The CDR3 contains 13 residues. Germline values: CDR1 MNHNS, CDR2 SASEGT. J lost 5 bases, V lost 5 bases, and 3 bases had no gene match.

The genes are TRBV30 and TRBJ1-2, with unresolved D. The V gene lost 0 bases and the J gene lost 4 bases, with 12 bases spanning the gap. This CDR3 is 14 amino acids long. In germline, CDR1 is GTSNPN, CDR2 SVGIG (reference sequence). This chain's CDR3 is CAWSVRQELYGYTF. CDR3 nucleotides: TGTGCCTGGAGTGTACGCCAGGAGCTCTATGGCTACACCTTC.

This clone was counted a few times. The CDR3 bases are TGCGCCACCGCCACTAGCGGGAGGCCCAATGAGCAGTTCTTC. Protein: CATATSGRPNEQFF. The J gene is TRBJ2-1, the V gene TRBV5-1; TRBD2 agrees at 12 bases. This CDR3 comprises 14 residues. V shed 9 bases and J 6 bases; nucleotides not matched to a gene: 7. CDR1 and CDR2 from the germline V gene are SGHRS and YFSETQ.

This sequence joins TRBV7-8 and TRBJ2-5, with 11 bases identical to TRBD2. This CDR3 is 18 amino acids long. Germline CDR1 and CDR2: SGHVS and FQNEAQ. V gave up 5 bases and J gave up 5 bases; unmatched junction bases: 16. The CDR3 spells CASSLLLAGEGSVETQYF. As DNA, the CDR3 is TGTGCCAGCAGCCTCTTACTAGCGGGAGAGGGGAGTGTGGAGACCCAGTACTTC.

V and J are TRBV7-2 and TRBJ2-5; D is undetermined. This CDR3 region has 13 residues. Trimming shortened V by 4 bases and J by 4 bases, and 10 bases separated the two germline ends. From germline, CDR1 is SGHTA and CDR2 FQGNSA. The CDR3 region has the DNA TGTGCCAGCAGCTCCAGGATCGGAGAGACCCAGTACTTC. Amino acids: CASSSRIGETQYF.

This clone appeared a single time. J is TRBJ2-3 and V is TRBV7-2; D is uncertain. This CDR3 region has 14 residues. V was trimmed by 2 bases and J by 8 bases, leaving 14 bases between them. The germline CDR1 and CDR2 sequences are SGHTA and FQGNSA. The CDR3 coding sequence is TGTGCCAGCAGCTTAATGCGCAGCGACGTTACGCAGTATTTT. It encodes CASSLMRSDVTQYF.

This clone was observed a single time. The V and J genes are TRBV10-2 and TRBJ2-6; D unresolved. Germline V gene sequence: CDR1 WSHSY, CDR2 SAAADI. V was trimmed by 7 bases and J by 0 bases, leaving 7 bases between them. The CDR3 runs to 14 residues. In DNA, the CDR3 is TGCGCCAGCAAACTGGGCTCTGGGGCCAACGTCCTGACTTTC. It codes for CASKLGSGANVLTF.

This clone was counted only a few times. The rearrangement joins TRBV2 to TRBJ1-5, with a tentative D call TRBD1 (5 bases). Germline-derived CDR1 and CDR2 are SNHLY and FYNNEI. V was cut by 7 bases and J by 2 bases, with 9 bases left in between. The CDR3 runs to 13 residues. This CDR3 reads CASMGQGNQPQHF. The CDR3 nucleotides read TGTGCCAGCATGGGGCAGGGCAATCAGCCCCAGCATTTT.

The chain couples TRBV28 to TRBJ2-5; perhaps TRBD2 as D (6 bases). This CDR3 spans 14 amino acids. V was trimmed by 2 bases and J by 1 base, leaving 8 bases between them. Germline V lookup: CDR1 MDHEN, CDR2 SYDVKM. The CDR3 loop reads CASSLGGVQETQYF. For the CDR3, the DNA is TGTGCCAGCAGTTTAGGAGGGGTCCAAGAGACCCAGTACTTC.

The genes are TRBV30 and TRBJ2-2; 12 bases are a match to TRBD2. The CDR3 runs to 14 residues. Per the germline V gene, CDR1 is GTSNPN and CDR2 is SVGIG (reference sequence). Losses at the gene ends were 7 bases for V and 4 bases for J; bases not matched to a gene: 4. CDR3 residues: CAYTSGRSTGELFF. DNA for the CDR3: TGTGCCTACACTAGCGGGAGGTCCACCGGGGAGCTGTTTTTT.

V gene TRBV7-6 combines with J gene TRBJ1-1; 8 positions agree with TRBD1. The CDR3 is 16 amino acids. Germline V lookup: CDR1 SGHVS, CDR2 FNYEAQ. V lost 1 base, J lost 0 bases, and 4 bases stayed unmatched. CDR3 bases: TGTGCCAGCAGCTTAGGCCAGGGGGCGATGAACACTGAAGCTTTCTTT. It specifies CASSLGQGAMNTEAFF. Full variable domain (outside the CDR3, taken from reference TRBV7-6 and TRBJ1-1): GAGVSQSPRYKVTKRGQDVALRCDPISGHVSLYWYRQALGQGPEFLTYFNYEAQQDKSGLPNDRFSAERPEGSISTLTIQRTEQRDSAMYRCASSLGQGAMNTEAFFGQGTRLTVV.